Below are 31 T cell receptor beta chains sequenced from a single sample in a study of T-cell memory formation after mild COVID-19 (dated by TCRdb to about 2021). Libraries were made using 5' RACE. Sequencing relied on an Illumina NovaSeq 6000. TCRdb reworked the public reads: Q25 trimming with fastp, MiXCR clone assembly, productive beta chains retained. Rows matching on CDR3 protein sequence are summarized as one entry with the most common DNA and genes. The table for this sample lists 400,000 to 500,000 distinct CDR3 sequences; roughly 18% of them were counted only once. The top ten constitute 20% to 25% of the sample. The sample was PBMCs or a T cell subset sorted from them (not recorded which). All receptors come from a man aged 18 to 35 who had mild COVID-19 (a few samples of this study predate the infection). The sample titles of this study are shuffled in the database, so cell type and time point are left out; the donor was told from shared clones.

This clonotype was picked up many times. This chain joins TRBV10-2 and TRBJ2-3, with TRBD2 matching over 13 bases. The germline V gene encodes CDR1 WSHSY and CDR2 SAAADI. The CDR3 length is 14 residues. The ends lost 6 bases at V and 6 bases at J; junction bases unmatched: 3. CDR3 DNA: TGCGCCAGCAGACTAGCGGGGGGGGCGGATACGCAGTATTTT. As protein: CASRLAGGADTQYF.

The chain combines TRBV2 with TRBJ1-2; D might be TRBD1 (5 bases). The CDR3 is 15 amino acids. CDR1 is SNHLY and CDR2 is FYNNEI in the germline V gene. V was clipped by 5 bases and J by 2 bases, with 15 bases between them. The CDR3 bases are TGTGCCAGCAGTCTCATCCAGGGCTCCAACTATGGCTACACCTTC. This gives the protein CASSLIQGSNYGYTF.

The J gene is TRBJ2-3, the V gene TRBV24-1; D uncertain. V lost 2 bases and J lost 2, with 7 bases in between. Germline V gene data show CDR1 as KGHDR and CDR2 as SFDVKD. The CDR3 runs to 14 residues. The CDR3 sequence is CATSDSTATDTQYF. Written as DNA, the CDR3 is TGTGCCACCAGTGATTCGACGGCCACAGATACGCAGTATTTT.

The rearrangement links TRBV4-3 to TRBJ1-5; unclear D gene. The germline V gene has CDR1 LGHNA and CDR2 YSLEER. Trimming removed 0 bases at V and 7 bases at J, with 4 bases between. This CDR3 has 12 residues. CDR3 coding DNA: TGCGCCAGCAGCCAAGACGGGCAGCCCCAGCATTTT. Its protein is CASSQDGQPQHF.

This clonotype has only a few counts. The chain uses TRBV7-2 and TRBJ2-2; D is ambiguous. CDR1 is SGHTA, CDR2 FQGNSA, per germline. Trimming shortened V by 7 bases and J by 6 bases, and 15 bases separated the two germline ends. The CDR3 spans 14 residues. The CDR3 DNA reads TGTGCCAGCACTGCCCAGCGTCCCCCCGGGGAGCTGTTTTTT. Protein product: CASTAQRPPGELFF.

This clonotype has a handful of counts. The chain carries TRBV6-2 or TRBV6-3 and TRBJ1-2; no clear D gene. CDR1 and CDR2 (germline): MNHEY, SVGEGT. The CDR3 is 12 residues long. V lost 0 bases and J lost 5, with 4 bases in between. The CDR3 loop reads CASSYSGYGYTF. CDR3 DNA sequence: TGTGCCAGCAGTTACTCCGGATATGGCTACACCTTC.

The gene calls are TRBV6-4 and TRBJ2-3, with 10 bases aligning to TRBD1. J lost 5 bases, V lost 2 bases, and 4 bases had no gene match. The CDR3 is 15 residues long. Germline assignment: CDR1 MRHNA and CDR2 SNTAGT. CDR3 nucleotides: TGTGCCAGCAGTGACGGGACAGGGGAAGGAGATACGCAGTATTTT. It translates to CASSDGTGEGDTQYF.

The chain employs TRBV7-8 and TRBJ2-1, with 7 bases aligning to TRBD1. Germline CDR1 reads SGHVS; CDR2 reads FQNEAQ. V lost 5 bases to trimming and J lost 9 bases; unmatched junction nucleotides: 16. The CDR3 has 16 residues. For the CDR3, the DNA is TGTGCCAGCAGCCTACCGGCCAAGGGACAGAGGAGTGAGCAGTTCTTC. Protein sequence: CASSLPAKGQRSEQFF.

As DNA, the CDR3 is TGTGCCAGCAGCTTGGCCGACAGGTTGAGCTCCTACAATGAGCAGTTCTTC. Translating it yields CASSLADRLSSYNEQFF. V is TRBV5-5 and J is TRBJ2-1; weak D call: TRBD1 (6 bases). The CDR3 has 17 residues. Germline-derived CDR1 and CDR2 are SGHKS and YYEKEE (reference sequence). The V end was cut by 0 bases, the J end by 0 bases, with 13 bases between.

This clonotype was counted between two and nine times. The chain employs TRBV20-1 and TRBJ2-3, with TRBD1 as a possible D gene (6 bases). The CDR3 runs 13 residues. Germline loops: CDR1 DFQATT, CDR2 SNEGSKA (reference sequence). Trimming removed 6 bases from V and 1 base from J, with 11 bases in between. CDR3 residues: CSAQTGRTDTQYF. DNA of the CDR3: TGCAGTGCGCAAACAGGGCGCACAGATACGCAGTATTTT.

The chain uses TRBV4-2 and TRBJ2-1; maybe TRBD1 (7 bases). The CDR3 loop spans 17 amino acids. Trimming removed 4 bases at V and 3 bases at J, with 19 bases between. The germline V gene has CDR1 LGHNA and CDR2 YNFKEQ. The CDR3 loop is CASSRGGTESLYNEQFF. The CDR3 region has the DNA TGTGCCAGCAGCCGTGGGGGGACAGAGAGCCTCTACAATGAGCAGTTCTTC.

This clonotype was observed many times. The chain joins TRBV28 to TRBJ2-4; 9 nucleotides match TRBD1. Unmatched junction bases numbered 8, after V lost 6 bases and J lost 2 bases. Germline V gives CDR1 MDHEN, CDR2 SYDVKM. The CDR3 spans 16 residues. Written as DNA, the CDR3 is TGTGCCAGCAGACAGGGGGCGCGTGTAACCAAAAACATTCAGTACTTC. It yields the protein CASRQGARVTKNIQYF. Filled out from reference TRBV28 and TRBJ2-4, the complete variable domain reads DVKVTQSSRYLVKRTGEKVFLECVQDMDHENMFWYRQDPGLGLRLIYFSYDVKMKEKGDIPEGYSVSREKKERFSLILESASTNQTSMYLCASRQGARVTKNIQYFGAGTRLSVL.

This clonotype was detected only a few times. The gene calls are TRBV5-1 and TRBJ2-2; 7 bases match TRBD2. The germline V gene has CDR1 SGHRS and CDR2 YFSETQ. V gave up 4 bases and J gave up 4 bases; unmatched junction bases: 4. CDR3 size: 14 residues. DNA for the CDR3: TGCGCCAGCAGCAGGCGGGGGTCCACCGGGGAGCTGTTTTTT. Translated, it gives CASSRRGSTGELFF. The full variable domain, its missing parts supplied by reference TRBV5-1 and TRBJ2-2, is KAGVTQTPRYLIKTRGQQVTLSCSPISGHRSVSWYQQTPGQGLQFLFEYFSETQRNKGNFPGRFSGRQFSNSRSEMNVSTLELGDSALYLCASSRRGSTGELFFGEGSRLTVL.

The V and J genes are TRBV29-1 and TRBJ2-5; 9 nucleotides match TRBD2. The CDR3 loop spans 14 amino acids. CDR1 is SQVTM and CDR2 is ANQGSEA in the germline V gene. J was trimmed by 4 bases and V by 2 bases; bases with no gene match: 5. The CDR3 region is CSVEMRGGRETQYF. CDR3 coding DNA: TGCAGCGTTGAAATGCGGGGGGGCCGAGAGACCCAGTACTTC.

CDR3: CASSPSGGKYRNQPQHF. The CDR3 nucleotides are TGCGCCAGCAGCCCCAGTGGGGGGAAGTATCGCAATCAGCCCCAGCATTTT. This rearrangement joins TRBV4-1 to TRBJ1-5; TRBD1 might be the D (5 bases). This CDR3 contains 17 residues. V was pared by 4 bases and J by 2 bases, with 18 bases between. The germline V gene has CDR1 MGHRA and CDR2 YSYEKL.

This clonotype was observed once. The CDR3 DNA follows: TGTGCCAGCATCGGGGCCGGCAACACAGATACGCAGTATTTT. Translation: CASIGAGNTDTQYF. V gene TRBV2 combines with J gene TRBJ2-3, with D perhaps TRBD1 or TRBD2 (5 bases each). The CDR3 length is 14 residues. Trimming took off 7 bases at V and 2 bases at J, with 13 bases between the two ends. Germline V gene lookup returns CDR1 SNHLY and CDR2 FYNNEI.

The chain's CDR3 is CASSQRGLAGNEQFF. The CDR3 nucleotides read TGCGCCAGCAGCCAGAGGGGACTAGCGGGGAATGAGCAGTTCTTC. This rearrangement joins TRBV4-3 to TRBJ2-1; TRBD2 matches 13 bases. The CDR3 is 15 residues long. Germline loops: CDR1 LGHNA, CDR2 YSLEER. V shed 3 bases, J shed 7 bases, and the junction held 3 bases outside the gene matches.

This clonotype was seen a few times. The junction departs from the called germline gene at one end, perhaps through a read error. V and J are TRBV7-7 and TRBJ2-2; 10 nucleotides line up with TRBD2. There are 18 residues in the CDR3. Germline values: CDR1 SSHAT, CDR2 FNYEAQ (reference sequence). CDR3: CASSLEVSGGLNTGELFF. DNA for the CDR3: TGTGCTAGCAGCTTAGAAGTTAGCGGGGGGTTGAACACCGGGGAGCTGTTTTTT.

J is TRBJ2-3 and V is TRBV20-1; a weak D match, TRBD2 (6 bases). This CDR3 has 15 amino acids. With 0 bases removed from V and 2 bases from J, the gap between germline ends came to 12 bases. The germline CDR1 and CDR2 sequences are DFQATT and SNEGSKA (reference sequence). This CDR3 is CSARDWGGVTDTQYF. The CDR3 nucleotides are TGCAGTGCTAGAGATTGGGGCGGGGTCACAGATACGCAGTATTTT.

This clonotype showed up just a few times. The chain is built from TRBV7-9 and TRBJ2-6; either TRBD1 or TRBD2 may supply D (5 bases each). Trimming stripped 3 bases from V and 4 bases from J, with 10 bases between. The germline V gene encodes CDR1 SEHNR and CDR2 FQNEAQ (reference sequence). This CDR3 comprises 15 residues. CDR3 DNA: TGTGCCAGCAGCTTCGGGGCGTCGGGGGCCAACGTCCTGACTTTC. Residues: CASSFGASGANVLTF.

The chain carries TRBV25-1 and TRBJ2-5; the D gene is possibly TRBD1 (6 bases). CDR3 size: 14 residues. V was cut by 5 bases and J by 4 bases, with 14 bases left in between. CDR1 and CDR2 from the germline V gene are MGHDK and SYGVNS. CDR3 protein: CASSHTGQRETQYF. DNA for the CDR3: TGTGCCAGCAGTCACACAGGGCAACGAGAGACCCAGTACTTC.

This clonotype was picked up many times. The chain carries TRBV20-1 and TRBJ1-6; D is unclear. This CDR3 contains 14 residues. Germline CDR1 DFQATT, CDR2 SNEGSKA (reference sequence). V lost 5 bases to trimming and J lost 3 bases, with 11 bases between them. CDR3 DNA sequence: TGCAGTGCTCATATGGGAGGCTATAATTCACCCCTCCACTTT. Translating it yields CSAHMGGYNSPLHF.

This clonotype has only one observation. V usage is TRBV10-3 and J usage is TRBJ2-1; 13 positions match TRBD2. V trimming: 10 bases; J trimming: 8 bases; junction bases outside the gene matches: 8. The CDR3 spans 14 residues. CDR1 and CDR2 from the germline V gene are ENHRY and SYGVKD. CDR3 DNA: TGTGCCACCCGACTAGCGGGGGGTCTGGATGAGCAGTTCTTC. Its translation is CATRLAGGLDEQFF.

The gene calls are TRBV21-1 and TRBJ2-3; TRBD2 is the table's D call and was not checked against the DNA. TRBV21-1 is a pseudogene. The CDR3 totals 17 residues. CDR3 nucleotides: TGTGCCAGCAGCAAAGTTCGCGGGGGGCCCCCCCCCTATACGCAGTATTTT. It encodes CASSKVRGGPPPYTQYF.

The CDR3 spells CSAMENPASYEQYV. The DNA for the CDR3 is TGCAGTGCCATGGAGAATCCGGCGTCCTACGAGCAGTACGTC. The chain employs TRBV20-1 and TRBJ2-7; D is uncertain. The CDR3 has 14 amino acids. V was trimmed by 6 bases and J by 1 base, leaving 16 bases between them. Germline V gene lookup returns CDR1 DFQATT and CDR2 SNEGSKA (reference sequence).

This clonotype was counted between two and nine times. The V gene is TRBV30, the J gene TRBJ2-1; TRBD1 is a possible D gene (8 bases). V was clipped by 4 bases and J by 6 bases, with 13 bases between them. CDR1 is GTSNPN and CDR2 is SVGIG in the germline V gene (reference sequence). The CDR3 covers 13 residues. The CDR3, as DNA: TGTGCCTGGAATACAGGGGGGGGCAATGAGCAGTTCTTC. Translation: CAWNTGGGNEQFF.

The V and J genes are TRBV27 and TRBJ1-6, with D maybe TRBD1 (5 bases). CDR3 size: 12 residues. CDR1 MNHEY and CDR2 SMNVEV come from the germline V gene (reference sequence). Trimming removed 2 bases at V and 13 bases at J, with 9 bases between. CDR3 sequence (DNA): TGTGCCAGCAGTTTACCGGGACGGCCCCTCCACTTT. This codes for CASSLPGRPLHF.

The table lists this clonotype with a few counts. This sequence joins TRBV3-1 and TRBJ2-1; D is unresolved. The CDR3 covers 14 residues. V lost 0 bases, J lost 7 bases, and 10 bases lay in between. CDR1 and CDR2 from the germline V gene are LGHDT and YNNKEL (reference sequence). In nucleotides, the CDR3 is TGTGCCAGCAGCCAAGATCTCTTGATAAATGAGCAGTTCTTC. As protein: CASSQDLLINEQFF.

The genes are TRBV29-1 and TRBJ1-1; 8 nucleotides agree with TRBD1. V lost 4 bases to trimming and J lost 5 bases; unmatched junction nucleotides: 0. This CDR3 spans 11 amino acids. Germline CDR1 and CDR2: SQVTM and ANQGSEA. The CDR3 sequence is CSVGQGTEAFF. The DNA of the CDR3 is TGCAGCGTTGGACAGGGGACTGAAGCTTTCTTT. Drawing the rest from reference TRBV29-1 and TRBJ1-1, the complete variable domain is SAVISQKPSRDICQRGTSLTIQCQVDSQVTMMFWYRQQPGQSLTLIATANQGSEATYESGFVIDKFPISRPNLTFSTLTVSNMSPEDSSIYLCSVGQGTEAFFGQGTRLTVV.

This clonotype was seen only a few times. The CDR3 region has the DNA TGTGCCACCAGCAGGGGCCGGGGGACAGGGAATTCACCCCTCCACTTT. This sequence encodes CATSRGRGTGNSPLHF. The rearrangement uses TRBV15 and TRBJ1-6, with 9 bases that match TRBD1. Germline values: CDR1 LNHNV, CDR2 YYDKDF (reference sequence). The CDR3 contains 16 residues. V lost 3 bases and J lost 7; bases outside the gene matches: 7.

V is TRBV4-2 and J is TRBJ2-5; the match to TRBD2 covers 15 bases. CDR1 and CDR2 from the germline V gene are LGHNA and YNFKEQ. The CDR3 length is 17 residues. V shed 3 bases, J shed 1 base, and the junction held 3 bases outside the gene matches. DNA for the CDR3: TGTGCCAGCAGCCAGGGGACTAGCGGGGGGTTCCAAGAGACCCAGTACTTC. Encoded protein: CASSQGTSGGFQETQYF.